This note documents a single T cell receptor beta chain sequence. This sample was included in a study of PD-L1 blockade in urothelial cancer. Study as a whole: It was in the mid-2010s that patients started atezolizumab at 1,200 mg intravenously every 3 weeks. In terms of prior chemotherapy, patients had received 0 to 3 regimens.

Assay used: immunoSEQ multiplex PCR; TCRdb lists only in-frame clones, some missing. The data show approximately 100,000 clones, roughly nine tenths seen once. Sequencing was performed on PBMCs, taken around atezolizumab (anti-PD-L1) treatment. This receptor was identified in a woman at least 80 years old with urothelial cancer.

The CDR3 protein is CASSLEVGELFF. CDR3 in DNA: TGTGCCAGTAGTCTAGAAGTCGGGGAGCTGTTTTTT. V usage is TRBV7-3 and J usage is TRBJ2-2; no clear D gene. There are 12 residues in the CDR3. Germline CDR1 SGHTA, CDR2 FQGTGA. Trimming took off 9 bases at V and 7 bases at J, with 12 bases between the two ends.